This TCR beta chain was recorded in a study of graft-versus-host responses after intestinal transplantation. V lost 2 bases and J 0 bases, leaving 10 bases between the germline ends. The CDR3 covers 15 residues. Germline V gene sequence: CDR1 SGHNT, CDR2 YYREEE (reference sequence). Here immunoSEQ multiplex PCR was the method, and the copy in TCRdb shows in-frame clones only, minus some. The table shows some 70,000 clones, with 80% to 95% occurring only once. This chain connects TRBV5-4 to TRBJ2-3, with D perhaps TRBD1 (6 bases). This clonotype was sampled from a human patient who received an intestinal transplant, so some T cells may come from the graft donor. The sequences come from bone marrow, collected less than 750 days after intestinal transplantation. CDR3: CASSLGQTSTDTQYF. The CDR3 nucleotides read TGTGCCAGCAGCTTAGGACAGACTAGCACAGATACGCAGTATTTT.